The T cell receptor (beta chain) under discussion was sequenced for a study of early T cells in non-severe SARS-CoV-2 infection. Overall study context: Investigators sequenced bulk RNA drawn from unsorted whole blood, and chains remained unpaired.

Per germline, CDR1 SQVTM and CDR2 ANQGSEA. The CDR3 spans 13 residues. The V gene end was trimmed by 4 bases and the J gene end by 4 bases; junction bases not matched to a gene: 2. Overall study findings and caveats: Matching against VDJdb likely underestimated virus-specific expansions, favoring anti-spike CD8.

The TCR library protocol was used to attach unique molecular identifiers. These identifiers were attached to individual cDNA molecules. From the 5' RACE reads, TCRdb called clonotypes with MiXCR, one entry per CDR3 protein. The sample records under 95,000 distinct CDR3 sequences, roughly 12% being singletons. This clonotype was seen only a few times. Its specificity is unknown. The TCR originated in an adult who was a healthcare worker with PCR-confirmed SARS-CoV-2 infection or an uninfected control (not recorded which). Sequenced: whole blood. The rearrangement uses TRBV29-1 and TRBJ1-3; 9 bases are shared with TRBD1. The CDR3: CSVGGQGGNTIYF. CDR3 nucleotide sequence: TGCAGCGTTGGGGGACAGGGAGGAAACACCATATATTTT.